This T cell receptor (beta chain) is drawn from a study of siplizumab effects on memory and regulatory T cells. There are 15 residues in the CDR3. The V end was cut by 6 bases, the J end by 1 base, with 15 bases between. Germline CDR1 reads LNHDA; CDR2 reads SQIVND (reference sequence). This table comes from immunoSEQ multiplex PCR, and its TCRdb copy is limited to in-frame clones, with some not included. Of about 100,000 clones listed, 91% were seen once; the top ten hold 0.14% to 0.15%. Sequenced material: CD4+ T cells sorted from blood. The chain employs TRBV19 and TRBJ1-2, with D tentatively TRBD1 (5 bases). The TCR was taken from a human donor in good health. Here the CDR3 DNA reads TGTGCCAGTAGCCCAAACTCCAGGGTTAACTATGGCTACACCTTC. As protein: CASSPNSRVNYGYTF.